These 14 T cell receptor beta chains were sequenced from one sample in a study of tumor-infiltrating lymphocytes in primary liver carcinoma. Germline DNA was also extracted, with blood RNA taken from unsorted whole blood. Starting material of 450 to 550 ng total RNA yielded TCR beta cDNA via a constant-region primer. Modified slightly, ARM-PCR produced TCR beta libraries over three nested multiplex PCR rounds. The study ran its first two PCR rounds for roughly 11 cycles each, using TRBV1-TRBV30 forward primers and a C-beta reverse primer. Each CDR3 protein is one row after TCRdb ran MiXCR on the multiplex PCR reads. The table includes approximately 340,000 distinct CDR3 sequences, around three fifths detected once. The sequenced sample was peripheral blood. Every receptor here comes from a man between 40 and 49 years old with primary liver carcinoma and hepatitis B virus infection.

Notes on this clonotype: The CDR3 carries no conserved terminal phenylalanine or tryptophan, so it likely arises from a read error. The chain couples TRBV4-1 to TRBJ2-7; maybe TRBD2 (7 bases). Trimming took off 4 bases at V and 0 bases at J, with 19 bases between the two ends. Germline V gives CDR1 MGHRA, CDR2 YSYEKL. This CDR3 contains 17 residues. In DNA form, the CDR3 reads TGCGCCAGCAGCCTCGGACGAGGGGGGGGAAGCTCCTACGAGCAGTACTCC. Its protein product is CASSLGRGGGSSYEQYS.

The V and J genes are TRBV7-9 and TRBJ2-1; D gene unclear. Germline V gives CDR1 SEHNR, CDR2 FQNEAQ (reference sequence). V was shortened by 5 bases and J by 10 bases, with 9 bases between the two germline ends. The CDR3 totals 11 residues. The CDR3 here is CASSTQFEQFF. DNA of the CDR3: TGTGCCAGCAGCACCCAGTTCGAGCAGTTCTTC.

Comment on this clonotype: An end of the junction differs from the germline gene, which may be a read error. The CDR3 loop is CTSINGYIQYF. In DNA form, the CDR3 reads TGTACCAGCATCAACGGCTACATTCAGTACTTC. The chain is built from TRBV11-1 and TRBJ2-4; D is unclear. CDR3 length: 11 amino acids. Germline loops: CDR1 SGHAT, CDR2 FQDESV (reference sequence).

V gene TRBV12-3 or TRBV12-4 combines with J gene TRBJ2-5; 11 nucleotides match TRBD2. The V segment lost 3 bases and the J segment 1 base; nucleotides outside the gene matches: 4. The CDR3 consists of 16 residues. The CDR3 sequence is CASSFSSGRAQETQYF. The CDR3 DNA sequence: TGTGCCAGCAGTTTTAGTAGCGGGAGGGCCCAAGAGACCCAGTACTTC.

The rearrangement uses TRBV29-1 and TRBJ1-2; D perhaps matches TRBD1 (6 bases). V was cut by 1 base and J by 11 bases, with 26 bases left in between. The CDR3 runs to 16 residues. Per the germline V gene, CDR1 is SQVTM and CDR2 is ANQGSEA. The CDR3 coding sequence is TGCAGCGTTGAAGGCATTGCCCAGAGCAGGGGTGAGGGATACACCTTC. It is translated as CSVEGIAQSRGEGYTF.

With respect to this clonotype: Relative to the germline gene, one junction end is altered; a read error may explain this. The V and J genes are TRBV11-3 and TRBJ2-7; D is unresolved. Germline V gene lookup returns CDR1 SGHNT and CDR2 YENEEA. The CDR3 consists of 13 residues. The DNA for the CDR3 is TGTGTCAGCAGCTTAGGAGTGTTCGGCGAGCAGTACTTC. This sequence encodes CVSSLGVFGEQYF. Full variable domain (remainder filled in from reference TRBV11-3 and TRBJ2-7): EAGVVQSPRYKIIEKKQPVAFWCNPISGHNTLYWYLQNLGQGPELLIRYENEEAVDDSQLPKDRFSAERLKGVDSTLKIQPAELGDSAVYLCVSSLGVFGEQYFGPGTRLTVT.

With respect to this clonotype: At one boundary the junction diverges from the germline segment, which might be a read error. The chain is built from TRBV4-3 and TRBJ2-1; perhaps TRBD2 as D (5 bases). This CDR3 has 19 residues. The germline V gene has CDR1 LGHNA and CDR2 YSLEER. CDR3 residues: CASSQEGFLWSLNDNEQFF. The CDR3 DNA reads TGCGCTAGCAGCCAAGAGGGTTTTCTGTGGTCACTGAACGACAATGAGCAGTTCTTC.

As for this clonotype: A much larger clonotype is one base distant, so this may be a read error. The V gene is TRBV5-1, the J gene TRBJ2-1; possibly TRBD1 or TRBD2 for D (5 bases each). This CDR3 comprises 15 residues. Germline V gene lookup returns CDR1 SGHRS and CDR2 YFSETQ. CDR3 sequence (DNA): TGCGTCAGCAGCTTGGATGGGACCTCCTACAATGAGCAGTTCTTC. Amino acid sequence: CVSSLDGTSYNEQFF.

On this clonotype itself: At one of its ends the junction is not consistent with the germline gene, which may arise from a read error. J is TRBJ1-1 and V is TRBV11-2; D remains ambiguous. The CDR3 has 15 residues. Germline-derived CDR1 and CDR2 are SGHAT and FQNNGV. The CDR3: CAISLGGSSITEAFF. Written as DNA, the CDR3 is TGTGCCATCAGCTTAGGCGGGAGCAGTATCACTGAAGCCTTCTTT.

As regards this clonotype: This sequence may be a read error, since a much larger clone differs from it by one base. Because it lacks the conserved phenylalanine or tryptophan at the end, this CDR3 is likely a read error. The chain carries TRBV12-3 or TRBV12-4 and TRBJ2-7; a possible D gene is TRBD2 (6 bases). The ends were cut back, 6 bases at V and 3 bases at J, with 12 bases in the middle. The CDR3 extends over 13 amino acids. For the CDR3, the DNA is TGTGCCAGCAGACCAAGACTAGTCTACGAGCAGTACTCC. Translated, it gives CASRPRLVYEQYS.

Turning to this clonotype: A much larger clone differs by one base, so this may be a read error. The V call is TRBV4-1, the J call TRBJ2-3, with D perhaps TRBD2 (6 bases). Germline lookup yields CDR1 MGHRA and CDR2 YSYEKL. V lost 1 base, J lost 0 bases, and 14 bases lay in between. The CDR3 is 17 amino acids. CDR3 sequence (DNA): TGCGCCAGCAGCCAAGTGCGGGGCGGGACTAGCACAGATACGCAGTATTTT. Protein: CASSQVRGGTSTDTQYF.

Notes on this clonotype: A clone one base away is much larger, so this may be a read error. This chain links TRBV4-1 with TRBJ1-5, with a tentative D call TRBD1 (6 bases). This CDR3 has 16 residues. Germline V lookup: CDR1 MGHRA, CDR2 YSYEKL. V was trimmed by 4 bases and J by 4 bases, leaving 17 bases between them. DNA for the CDR3: TGCGCCAGCAGCCGAGTAACAGGGTTGTGGAATCAGCCCCAGCATTTT. Protein product: CASSRVTGLWNQPQHF.

The chain is built from TRBV2 and TRBJ2-7; 10 bases fit TRBD2. CDR3 length equals 13 residues. After removal of 8 bases from V and 7 bases from J, the junction contained 8 bases not matched to a gene. Germline V gene data show CDR1 as SNHLY and CDR2 as FYNNEI. The CDR3 protein is CASSRQAGGEQYF. The CDR3 DNA sequence: TGTGCCAGCTCCCGACAAGCGGGGGGGGAGCAGTACTTC. Variable domain in full (rest from reference TRBV2 and TRBJ2-7): EPEVTQTPSHQVTQMGQEVILRCVPISNHLYFYWYRQILGQKVEFLVSFYNNEISEKSEIFDDQFSVERPDGSNFTLKIRSTKLEDSAMYFCASSRQAGGEQYFGPGTRLTVT.

As to this clonotype: This sequence may be a read error, since a much larger clone differs from it by one base. The chain recombines TRBV6-2 or TRBV6-3 with TRBJ2-1; possible D gene TRBD2, 7 bases. The germline CDR1 and CDR2 sequences are MNHEY and SVGEGT. This CDR3 spans 14 amino acids. Between the trimmed V and J ends, which lost 10 bases and 7 bases, there was a span of 20 bases. For the CDR3, the DNA is TGTGCCATCAGAATCTCCGGGGGGCCTAATGAGCAGTTCTTC. This gives the protein CAIRISGGPNEQFF.